This T cell receptor (beta chain) was captured in a study of long-term antiretroviral therapy in people with HIV. Each donor had at least one pre-ART and at least two post-ART PBMC samples. The V end was cut by 4 bases, the J end by 5 bases, with 5 bases between. Looked up from germline, CDR1 is LNHDA and CDR2 is SQIVND (reference sequence). The CDR3 sequence is 11 residues long. Sequencing used immunoSEQ v3.0 at survey level. Clones were sequenced by immunoSEQ multiplex PCR, and TCRdb holds only the in-frame ones, with some missing. The table records around 40,000 clones, approximately 85% of them present only once. This clone was observed once.

The chain joins TRBV19 to TRBJ2-5, with D perhaps assigned TRBD1 or TRBD2 (5 bases each). The sequenced sample was unsorted PBMCs, obtained 2.2 years after starting antiretroviral therapy. This TCR was recovered from a man younger than 30 with HIV. The CDR3: CASSRGETQYF. CDR3 DNA sequence: TGTGCCAGTAGTAGGGGGGAGACCCAGTACTTC.